The clone carrying this TCR beta chain was seen repeatedly, ten times or more. Losses at the gene ends were 6 bases for V and 5 bases for J; bases not matched to a gene: 23. This CDR3 spans 19 amino acids. The data were taken from a study of blood T cells in healthy people across ages. Looking at the study overall: Every two T cells gave about one barcoded beta molecule via template switching.

A second PCR, run for roughly 7 to 11 cycles, used a sample-barcoded 5' primer plus a J-beta primer mix. One entry per CDR3 protein, called by TCRdb with MiXCR from the 5' RACE reads. The table has about 640,000 distinct CDR3 sequences, about 30% seen once. This receptor was identified in a woman older than 75 in good health. The sequenced sample consisted of blood. V usage is TRBV12-3 or TRBV12-4 and J usage is TRBJ2-7; 9 bases fit TRBD1. Written as DNA, the CDR3 is TGTGCCAGCAGCTATAGGGGCTTACTTTCGGGACAGGGCCTAAACGAGCAGTACTTC. It specifies CASSYRGLLSGQGLNEQYF.